Following are 17 T cell receptor beta chains from one sample sequenced in a study of shared clonotypes between healthy human individuals. Method: immunoSEQ multiplex PCR; TCRdb's copy keeps in-frame clones and lacks some. The sample contains about 2.3 million clones, 80% to 95% of which appear only once. Sequencing input: naive CD4+ T cells from PBMCs. Subset of the sample: CD45RA+ positively selected. The receptors come from a young man in good health. Some clones in this sample may be carry-over from other donors' samples.

This clone showed up just once. The gene calls are TRBV10-3 and TRBJ2-5; D could derive from TRBD1 or TRBD2 (6 bases each). Trimming removed 0 bases from V and 9 bases from J, with 17 bases in between. Germline V lookup: CDR1 ENHRY, CDR2 SYGVKD. The CDR3 has 15 amino acids. CDR3 residues: CAISESGGQPWAQYF. The CDR3 nucleotides read TGTGCCATCAGTGAGTCGGGGGGCCAGCCATGGGCCCAGTACTTC.

The chain is built from TRBV7-2 and TRBJ1-2; D unresolved. V lost 2 bases and J 4 bases, leaving 8 bases between the germline ends. Germline V gene data show CDR1 as SGHTA and CDR2 as FQGNSA. CDR3 length: 13 residues. The DNA for the CDR3 is TGTGCCAGCAGCTTACAGGAGTCCTATGGCTACACCTTC. Translated: CASSLQESYGYTF.

A remark on this clone: This CDR3 is also generated by other DNA sequences in the sample. The CDR3 DNA follows: TGTGCCAGCAGTTACTCGAGCGGGAGCTACGAGCAGTACTTC. Amino acid sequence: CASSYSSGSYEQYF. This chain links TRBV6-5 with TRBJ2-7, with 8 bases fitting TRBD2. Per the germline V gene, CDR1 is MNHEY and CDR2 is SVGAGI. The CDR3 is 14 residues long. V shed 0 bases and J 3 bases; nucleotides not matched to a gene: 1.

The V call is TRBV27, the J call TRBJ2-7; perhaps TRBD2 as D (6 bases). V was trimmed by 2 bases and J by 1 base, leaving 12 bases between them. Germline-derived CDR1 and CDR2 are MNHEY and SMNVEV (reference sequence). The CDR3 contains 15 residues. This chain's CDR3 is CASSLQAGNSYEQYF. CDR3 DNA sequence: TGTGCCAGCAGTTTACAAGCGGGTAATTCCTACGAGCAGTACTTC.

The CDR3, as DNA: TGTGCCAGCAGACCCATCTTGATCCGGGGAAACTATGGCTACACCTTC. Translation gives CASRPILIRGNYGYTF. V usage is TRBV6-6 and J usage is TRBJ1-2; D call uncertain. The germline gives CDR1 MNHNY, CDR2 SVGAGI (reference sequence). The CDR3 covers 16 residues. Trimming stripped 6 bases from V and 2 bases from J, with 19 bases between.

The chain has TRBV11-3 and TRBJ2-1, with D perhaps TRBD1 or TRBD2 (5 bases each). Trimming left V 3 bases short and J 8 bases short, with 11 bases between. The germline V gene has CDR1 SGHNT and CDR2 YENEEA. CDR3 length: 13 amino acids. CDR3 sequence (DNA): TGTGCCAGCAGCTTCCGAGGGGATGATGAGCAGTTCTTC. Protein: CASSFRGDDEQFF.

The chain is built from TRBV5-4 and TRBJ2-1; D remains unclear. The germline gives CDR1 SGHNT, CDR2 YYREEE (reference sequence). V was trimmed by 0 bases and J by 0 bases, leaving 10 bases between them. The length of the CDR3 is 16 residues. As DNA, the CDR3 is TGTGCCAGCAGCTTGGGGGTCGCTTCCTCCTACAATGAGCAGTTCTTC. This gives the protein CASSLGVASSYNEQFF.

Concerning this clone: The sample has other DNA sequences that encode this CDR3 too. The chain combines TRBV19 with TRBJ2-7; TRBD1 is a possible D gene (5 bases). CDR1 LNHDA and CDR2 SQIVND come from the germline V gene (reference sequence). Trimming removed 0 bases at V and 0 bases at J, with 6 bases between. The CDR3 covers 14 residues. Here the CDR3 DNA reads TGTGCCAGTAGTATAGAGGGGCACTCCTACGAGCAGTACTTC. This encodes CASSIEGHSYEQYF.

On this clone: Other DNA sequences in the same sample also yield this CDR3. The chain is built from TRBV28 and TRBJ1-2; the D gene is possibly TRBD1 (5 bases). The ends were cut back, 6 bases at V and 1 base at J, with 12 bases in the middle. This CDR3 contains 14 residues. The germline CDR1 and CDR2 sequences are MDHEN and SYDVKM. The CDR3 nucleotides read TGTGCCAGCAGCCTGTCCGGGGGTAACTATGGCTACACCTTC. This gives the protein CASSLSGGNYGYTF.

This sequence joins TRBV5-6 and TRBJ2-2; 8 bases fit TRBD2. Trimming took 6 bases from V and 5 from J; bases not matched to a gene: 15. Germline CDR1 and CDR2: SGHDT and YYEEEE. The length of the CDR3 is 17 residues. CDR3 bases: TGTGCCAGCACCAGGAGAATGGCGGGAGGAGGGACCGGGGAGCTGTTTTTT. Translation gives CASTRRMAGGGTGELFF.

The rearrangement links TRBV28 to TRBJ2-7; 10 bases fit TRBD2. Trimming at V came to 4 bases and at J to 7 bases, leaving 13 bases not matched to a gene. The CDR3 totals 16 residues. Per germline, CDR1 MDHEN and CDR2 SYDVKM. The CDR3, as DNA: TGTGCCAGCAGTTCCGCCCCGGGACTAGCGACCGAAGAGCAGTACTTC. It is translated as CASSSAPGLATEEQYF.

Written as DNA, the CDR3 is TGTGCCAGCAGCCCCAGTTGGGGCGCGCGGGAGCAGTACTTC. Its protein product is CASSPSWGAREQYF. This rearrangement joins TRBV5-5 to TRBJ2-7; tentative D call: TRBD1 (5 bases). The CDR3 is 14 residues long. Trimming pared 4 bases from V and 7 bases from J, leaving 18 bases between. Germline V gene lookup returns CDR1 SGHKS and CDR2 YYEKEE (reference sequence).

This clone was detected only once. The rearrangement uses TRBV5-1 and TRBJ2-7, with TRBD1 matching 9 bases. Germline-derived CDR1 and CDR2 are SGHRS and YFSETQ. After removal of 4 bases from V and 5 bases from J, the junction contained 10 bases not matched to a gene. The CDR3 runs 15 residues. The CDR3 here is CASSGTKDRGNEQYF. The CDR3, as DNA: TGCGCCAGCAGCGGAACTAAGGACAGGGGCAACGAGCAGTACTTC. Supplemented by reference TRBV5-1 and TRBJ2-7, the full variable domain reads KAGVTQTPRYLIKTRGQQVTLSCSPISGHRSVSWYQQTPGQGLQFLFEYFSETQRNKGNFPGRFSGRQFSNSRSEMNVSTLELGDSALYLCASSGTKDRGNEQYFGPGTRLTVT.

This clone turned up a few times. Other nucleotide sequences in the sample specify the same CDR3. This rearrangement joins TRBV7-2 to TRBJ2-2, with D uncertain. Germline V lookup: CDR1 SGHTA, CDR2 FQGNSA. V was cut by 5 bases and J by 1 base, with 2 bases left in between. CDR3 length: 12 residues. CDR3 nucleotides: TGTGCCAGCAGCCTGAACACCGGGGAGCTGTTTTTT. Protein: CASSLNTGELFF.

The rearrangement joins TRBV7-9 to TRBJ2-7, with a weak D call TRBD1 (5 bases). The CDR3 contains 15 residues. V gave up 1 base and J gave up 0 bases, with 10 bases separating them. From germline, CDR1 is SEHNR and CDR2 FQNEAQ (reference sequence). The CDR3 coding sequence is TGTGCCAGCAGCTTAGAGGGGTCAGGCTCCTACGAGCAGTACTTC. It translates to CASSLEGSGSYEQYF.

The rearrangement uses TRBV28 and TRBJ2-3, with 12 bases aligning to TRBD2. Losses at the gene ends were 8 bases for V and 14 bases for J; bases not matched to a gene: 20. The germline V gene encodes CDR1 MDHEN and CDR2 SYDVKM. CDR3 size: 16 residues. CDR3 nucleotide sequence: TGTGCCAGCTCCTTCGGCGGAGGACTAGCGGGACAAACCGGGTATTTT. Amino acid sequence: CASSFGGGLAGQTGYF.

As to this clone: The same CDR3 can be traced to other DNA sequences in this sample. The V gene is TRBV19, the J gene TRBJ1-5; 10 nucleotides line up with TRBD1. The CDR3 consists of 15 residues. The V gene end was trimmed by 6 bases and the J gene end by 2 bases; junction bases not matched to a gene: 4. Germline loops: CDR1 LNHDA, CDR2 SQIVND (reference sequence). CDR3 residues: CASRTGTGGNQPQHF. The CDR3 nucleotides read TGTGCCAGTAGAACCGGGACAGGGGGCAATCAGCCCCAGCATTTT. The entire variable domain, with the rest obtained from reference TRBV19 and TRBJ1-5, is as follows: DGGITQSPKYLFRKEGQNVTLSCEQNLNHDAMYWYRQDPGQGLRLIYYSQIVNDFQKGDIAEGYSVSREKKESFPLTVTSAQKNPTAFYLCASRTGTGGNQPQHFGDGTRLSIL.